This is a list of T cell receptor beta chains from one sample in a study of human T cells and chemical hapten exposure. TCRdb ran MiXCR on the RACE reads and lists one entry per CDR3 protein. The sample yields more than 100,000 distinct CDR3 sequences, less than 15% seen once. The source material was whole blood, sampled in connection with sensitization to the hapten diphenylcyclopropenone (DPC). The receptors shown here come from a woman aged 18-35 years with alopecia areata. Some clones in this sample may be carry-over from other donors' samples. The CDR3 runs from the conserved cysteine through the conserved F or W. Each record gives: CDR3 protein, CDR3 DNA, V gene, D gene, clone size, J gene. The D gene is left open where the match is weak. Clone size appears in some rows only: once, few, many, or a class for an expanded clone.

CDR3aa: CSALKGLHLDTQYF
CDR3nt: TGCAGCGCTCTCAAGGGACTCCACCTCGATACGCAGTATTTT
v_gene: TRBV29-1
d_gene: NA
abundance: NA
j_gene: TRBJ2-3

CDR3aa: CASSRGAGNYGYTF
CDR3nt: TGTGCCAGCAGTCGGGGGGCCGGTAACTATGGCTACACCTTC
v_gene: TRBV14
d_gene: NA
abundance: many
j_gene: TRBJ1-2

CDR3aa: CASSPRQTYYGYTF
CDR3nt: TGTGCCAGCAGCCCTCGACAGACCTACTATGGCTACACCTTC
v_gene: TRBV7-2
d_gene: NA
abundance: few
j_gene: TRBJ1-2

CDR3aa: CASSQAGEAYNEQFF
CDR3nt: TGCGCCAGCAGCCAAGCGGGGGAAGCCTACAATGAGCAGTTCTTC
v_gene: TRBV4-1
d_gene: NA
abundance: NA
j_gene: TRBJ2-1

CDR3aa: CASSARGQGVLLNSPLHF
CDR3nt: TGTGCCAGCAGCGCCCGGGGACAGGGCGTTCTCCTTAATTCACCCCTCCACTTT
v_gene: TRBV12-3/TRBV12-4
d_gene: TRBD1
abundance: many
j_gene: TRBJ1-6

CDR3aa: CASKRGRELFF
CDR3nt: TGTGCCAGCAAACGGGGTCGGGAGCTGTTTTTT
v_gene: TRBV6-5
d_gene: NA
abundance: NA
j_gene: TRBJ2-2

CDR3aa: CASSDRYSTYEQYF
CDR3nt: TGTGCCAGCAGCGACAGGTATTCCACCTACGAGCAGTACTTC
v_gene: TRBV2
d_gene: NA
abundance: many
j_gene: TRBJ2-7

CDR3aa: CASSPSPGRNRLGYEQYF
CDR3nt: TGTGCCAGCAGCCCATCCCCAGGCCGAAACAGACTAGGTTACGAGCAGTACTTC
v_gene: TRBV5-4
d_gene: NA
abundance: few
j_gene: TRBJ2-7

CDR3aa: CASRLDRGVYEQYF
CDR3nt: TGTGCCAGCAGACTCGACAGGGGGGTCTACGAGCAGTACTTC
v_gene: TRBV6-2/TRBV6-3
d_gene: TRBD1
abundance: NA
j_gene: TRBJ2-7

CDR3aa: CASSTAGMVNQPQHF
CDR3nt: TGTGCCAGCAGCACGGCGGGGATGGTCAATCAGCCCCAGCATTTT
v_gene: TRBV7-9
d_gene: NA
abundance: many
j_gene: TRBJ1-5

CDR3aa: CASSLGSGRGYGYTF
CDR3nt: TGTGCCAGCAGCTTGGGATCGGGACGGGGCTATGGCTACACCTTC
v_gene: TRBV5-6
d_gene: NA
abundance: few
j_gene: TRBJ1-2

CDR3aa: CASSGKPTYEQYF
CDR3nt: TGTGCCAGCAGCGGAAAGCCGACCTACGAGCAGTACTTC
v_gene: TRBV9
d_gene: NA
abundance: NA
j_gene: TRBJ2-7

CDR3aa: CASSRGTGVTGELFF
CDR3nt: TGTGCCAGCAGCCGCGGGACAGGGGTTACCGGGGAGCTGTTTTTT
v_gene: TRBV2
d_gene: TRBD1
abundance: many
j_gene: TRBJ2-2

CDR3aa: CSARDDRTRDTQYF
CDR3nt: TGCAGTGCTAGAGACGACAGGACAAGGGATACGCAGTATTTT
v_gene: TRBV20-1
d_gene: NA
abundance: few
j_gene: TRBJ2-3

CDR3aa: CSAVSGDTYSWRNQPQHF
CDR3nt: TGCAGTGCCGTGTCAGGGGACACGTACTCCTGGCGGAATCAGCCCCAGCATTTT
v_gene: TRBV20-1
d_gene: NA
abundance: NA
j_gene: TRBJ1-5

CDR3aa: CASSYTGGEGSPLHF
CDR3nt: TGTGCCAGCAGTTACACAGGGGGCGAAGGTTCACCCCTCCACTTT
v_gene: TRBV6-6
d_gene: TRBD1
abundance: many
j_gene: TRBJ1-6

CDR3aa: CASSPGLSRTGELFF
CDR3nt: TGTGCCAGCAGCCCGGGACTCTCGAGGACCGGGGAGCTGTTTTTT
v_gene: TRBV7-9
d_gene: NA
abundance: NA
j_gene: TRBJ2-2

CDR3aa: CASSAQSSGANVLTF
CDR3nt: TGTGCCAGCAGCGCCCAGAGCTCTGGGGCCAACGTCCTGACTTTC
v_gene: TRBV9
d_gene: NA
abundance: many
j_gene: TRBJ2-6

CDR3aa: CASSSGGSGANVLTF
CDR3nt: TGTGCCAGCAGCTCAGGGGGAAGTGGGGCCAACGTCCTGACTTTC
v_gene: TRBV5-4
d_gene: TRBD1
abundance: few
j_gene: TRBJ2-6

CDR3aa: CASSPSSGVYEQYF
CDR3nt: TGTGCCAGCAGCCCCTCTTCAGGGGTTTACGAGCAGTACTTC
v_gene: TRBV7-2
d_gene: NA
abundance: NA
j_gene: TRBJ2-7

CDR3aa: CSVGSKRNTEAFF
CDR3nt: TGCAGCGTTGGGTCTAAACGGAACACTGAAGCTTTCTTT
v_gene: TRBV29-1
d_gene: NA
abundance: few
j_gene: TRBJ1-1

CDR3aa: CSVVGQGMNTEAFF
CDR3nt: TGCAGCGTTGTAGGCCAGGGGATGAACACTGAAGCTTTCTTT
v_gene: TRBV29-1
d_gene: NA
abundance: many
j_gene: TRBJ1-1

CDR3aa: CSVDSGTGGYEQYF
CDR3nt: TGCAGCGTGGACTCCGGGACAGGGGGCTACGAGCAGTACTTC
v_gene: TRBV29-1
d_gene: TRBD1
abundance: NA
j_gene: TRBJ2-7

CDR3aa: CASLGQGGSPLHF
CDR3nt: TGTGCCAGCTTGGGACAGGGGGGCTCACCCCTCCACTTT
v_gene: TRBV6-6
d_gene: TRBD1
abundance: NA
j_gene: TRBJ1-6

CDR3aa: CASSLKPGTEQYF
CDR3nt: TGTGCCAGCAGCTTAAAGCCAGGGACGGAGCAGTACTTC
v_gene: TRBV7-3
d_gene: NA
abundance: few
j_gene: TRBJ2-7

CDR3aa: CASSYGDRRTSPLHF
CDR3nt: TGTGCCAGCAGTTACGGGGATCGTCGGACTTCACCCCTCCACTTT
v_gene: TRBV6-2/TRBV6-3
d_gene: NA
abundance: many
j_gene: TRBJ1-6

CDR3aa: CSAGARVGTDTQYF
CDR3nt: TGCAGTGCTGGAGCCCGAGTGGGCACAGATACGCAGTATTTT
v_gene: TRBV20-1
d_gene: NA
abundance: few
j_gene: TRBJ2-3

CDR3aa: CSAGAPTNEKLFF
CDR3nt: TGCAGTGCTGGGGCACCAACTAATGAAAAACTGTTTTTT
v_gene: TRBV20-1
d_gene: NA
abundance: NA
j_gene: TRBJ1-4

CDR3aa: CATHLNRGQLTGELFF
CDR3nt: TGTGCCACCCACCTAAACAGGGGACAGCTCACCGGGGAGCTGTTTTTT
v_gene: TRBV12-3/TRBV12-4
d_gene: TRBD1
abundance: few
j_gene: TRBJ2-2

CDR3aa: CASSSINQPQHF
CDR3nt: TGTGCCAGCAGTTCTATTAATCAGCCCCAGCATTTT
v_gene: TRBV28
d_gene: NA
abundance: few
j_gene: TRBJ1-5

CDR3aa: CSARDREGRATIYEQYF
CDR3nt: TGCAGTGCTAGAGATCGGGAAGGGAGGGCCACCATCTACGAGCAGTACTTC
v_gene: TRBV20-1
d_gene: TRBD2
abundance: NA
j_gene: TRBJ2-7

CDR3aa: CASSLLSVLAGGSSTDTQYF
CDR3nt: TGTGCCAGCAGCTTATTAAGTGTGCTAGCGGGGGGCTCTAGCACAGATACGCAGTATTTT
v_gene: TRBV7-2
d_gene: TRBD2
abundance: few
j_gene: TRBJ2-3

CDR3aa: CASSAGGRPGELFF
CDR3nt: TGCGCCAGCAGTGCTGGGGGCCGGCCCGGGGAGCTGTTTTTT
v_gene: TRBV10-1
d_gene: NA
abundance: few
j_gene: TRBJ2-2

CDR3aa: CSARDPGRGNYGYTF
CDR3nt: TGCAGTGCTAGAGATCCGGGCAGGGGGAACTATGGCTACACCTTC
v_gene: TRBV20-1
d_gene: TRBD1
abundance: NA
j_gene: TRBJ1-2

CDR3aa: CASSGGNSYEQYF
CDR3nt: TGTGCCAGCAGTGGCGGAAATTCCTACGAGCAGTACTTC
v_gene: TRBV12-3/TRBV12-4
d_gene: NA
abundance: NA
j_gene: TRBJ2-7

CDR3aa: CASSQVAGVGEKLFF
CDR3nt: TGCGCCAGCAGCCAAGTAGCAGGGGTTGGCGAAAAACTGTTTTTT
v_gene: TRBV4-3
d_gene: NA
abundance: few
j_gene: TRBJ1-4

CDR3aa: CASSPSLGQPQHF
CDR3nt: TGTGCCAGCTCACCATCGTTGGGCCAGCCCCAGCATTTT
v_gene: TRBV18
d_gene: NA
abundance: NA
j_gene: TRBJ1-5

CDR3aa: CSASRGTGGHEQYF
CDR3nt: TGCAGTGCTAGCCGGGGGACAGGGGGCCACGAGCAGTACTTC
v_gene: TRBV20-1
d_gene: TRBD1
abundance: few
j_gene: TRBJ2-7

CDR3aa: CASSRIPPGGPTDTQYF
CDR3nt: TGTGCCAGCAGCCGGATACCGCCGGGGGGTCCCACAGATACGCAGTATTTT
v_gene: TRBV11-2
d_gene: TRBD2
abundance: many
j_gene: TRBJ2-3

CDR3aa: CASSMCSYEQYF
CDR3nt: TGTGCCAGCAGTATGTGTTCCTACGAGCAGTACTTC
v_gene: TRBV28
d_gene: NA
abundance: NA
j_gene: TRBJ2-7

CDR3aa: CASSYKGRVNTEAFF
CDR3nt: TGTGCCAGCAGTTACAAGGGCAGGGTGAACACTGAAGCTTTCTTT
v_gene: TRBV6-5
d_gene: NA
abundance: many
j_gene: TRBJ1-1

CDR3aa: CASSRDRVGNTIYF
CDR3nt: TGTGCCAGCAGCCGGGACAGGGTTGGAAACACCATATATTTT
v_gene: TRBV4-2
d_gene: TRBD1
abundance: many
j_gene: TRBJ1-3

CDR3aa: CASNPGAGSYNEQFF
CDR3nt: TGTGCCAGTAACCCGGGGGCGGGGAGCTACAATGAGCAGTTCTTC
v_gene: TRBV19
d_gene: NA
abundance: few
j_gene: TRBJ2-1

CDR3aa: CASSFSGANNEQFF
CDR3nt: TGTGCCAGCAGCTTCAGCGGGGCCAACAATGAGCAGTTCTTC
v_gene: TRBV7-8
d_gene: TRBD2
abundance: many
j_gene: TRBJ2-1

CDR3aa: CASSLEGGNTEAFF
CDR3nt: TGTGCCAGCAGCTTAGAGGGTGGAAACACTGAAGCTTTCTTT
v_gene: TRBV7-2
d_gene: NA
abundance: few
j_gene: TRBJ1-1

CDR3aa: CACGRESPLHF
CDR3nt: TGTGCCTGCGGAAGGGAGTCACCCCTCCACTTT
v_gene: TRBV30
d_gene: NA
abundance: few
j_gene: TRBJ1-6

CDR3aa: CSAPTGVARGYTF
CDR3nt: TGCAGTGCTCCGACAGGGGTGGCGCGGGGCTACACCTTC
v_gene: TRBV20-1
d_gene: TRBD1
abundance: many
j_gene: TRBJ1-2

CDR3aa: CAWKAATNYGYTF
CDR3nt: TGTGCCTGGAAGGCAGCTACTAACTATGGCTACACCTTC
v_gene: TRBV30
d_gene: NA
abundance: few
j_gene: TRBJ1-2

CDR3aa: CAWTTSGANTGELFF
CDR3nt: TGTGCCTGGACAACTAGCGGGGCGAACACCGGGGAGCTGTTTTTT
v_gene: TRBV30
d_gene: TRBD2
abundance: NA
j_gene: TRBJ2-2

CDR3aa: CASSKGGMAGELFF
CDR3nt: TGCGCCAGCAGCAAAGGAGGGATGGCCGGGGAGCTGTTTTTT
v_gene: TRBV5-1
d_gene: NA
abundance: NA
j_gene: TRBJ2-2

CDR3aa: CSAELDRGTGYAF
CDR3nt: TGCAGTGCCGAGCTTGACCGGGGGACTGGCTACGCCTTC
v_gene: TRBV20-1
d_gene: NA
abundance: few
j_gene: TRBJ1-2

CDR3aa: CASSLSGPYGYTF
CDR3nt: TGTGCCAGCAGCCTCAGCGGTCCCTATGGCTACACCTTC
v_gene: TRBV7-2
d_gene: NA
abundance: NA
j_gene: TRBJ1-2